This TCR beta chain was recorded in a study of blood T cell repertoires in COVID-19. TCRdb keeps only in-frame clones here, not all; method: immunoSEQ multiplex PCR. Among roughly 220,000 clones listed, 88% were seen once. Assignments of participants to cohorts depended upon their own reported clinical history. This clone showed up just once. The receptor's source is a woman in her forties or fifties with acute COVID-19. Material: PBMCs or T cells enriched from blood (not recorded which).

CDR3 region: CASSFQLAGVGEQFF. The DNA for the CDR3 is TGTGCCAGCAGTTTTCAACTAGCGGGAGTGGGTGAGCAGTTCTTC. V gene TRBV28 combines with J gene TRBJ2-1; 11 bases are a match to TRBD2. V dropped 3 bases and J dropped 9; count of bases not matched to a gene: 7. This CDR3 contains 15 residues. The germline V gene has CDR1 MDHEN and CDR2 SYDVKM.